These 26 T cell receptor beta chains came from one sample sequenced in a study of low-dose radiotherapy and immunotherapy resistance in tumors. Time point specified: before trial treatment. TRAV- and TRBV-specific primers were used for first-strand cDNA, which covered alpha and beta chains. TCR amplification ran approximately 22 PCR cycles using constant-region and V-primer adapter primers. TCRdb used MiXCR to reprocess the reads, holding one entry per CDR3 protein. The sample records 55,000 to 70,000 distinct CDR3 sequences, 20% to 25% being singletons. The starting material was PBMCs, obtained before treatment. The origin of the receptors is a male donor with prostate cancer.

This clonotype has ten or more counts. V gene TRBV7-2 combines with J gene TRBJ2-1; 9 positions match TRBD2. Germline CDR1 reads SGHTA; CDR2 reads FQGNSA. The trim removed 2 bases at V and 7 bases at J, leaving 3 bases unmatched. This CDR3 is 14 amino acids long. The CDR3: CASSLRLAVNEQFF. DNA of the CDR3: TGTGCCAGCAGCTTAAGACTAGCGGTAAATGAGCAGTTCTTC.

This clonotype was found many times. The gene calls are TRBV19 and TRBJ2-7; 8 positions match TRBD2. J gave up 7 bases and V 5 bases, and 13 bases lay outside the gene matches. The CDR3 runs to 15 residues. CDR1 and CDR2 from the germline V gene are LNHDA and SQIVND (reference sequence). The CDR3 DNA reads TGTGCCAGTAGTTTCCAGCGGGGGACTCTCTATGAGCAGTACTTC. Translation gives CASSFQRGTLYEQYF.

This clonotype came up many times. The V and J genes are TRBV6-2 or TRBV6-3 and TRBJ2-7; the D gene is possibly TRBD2 (6 bases). CDR1 MNHEY and CDR2 SVGEGT come from the germline V gene. CDR3 size: 14 residues. V was trimmed by 6 bases and J by 0 bases, leaving 12 bases between them. CDR3 nucleotides: TGTGCCAGCAGCACGGGGAGGTTCTCCTACGAGCAGTACTTC. Encoded protein: CASSTGRFSYEQYF.

In its sample, this clonotype was seen many times. The rearrangement uses TRBV7-2 and TRBJ2-7; possibly TRBD2 for D (7 bases). CDR3 length equals 15 residues. The V and J ends lost 4 bases and 5 bases respectively, with 18 bases between them. CDR1 and CDR2 from the germline V gene are SGHTA and FQGNSA. In DNA, the CDR3 is TGTGCCAGCAGCTCGAGGGGGGAGGGCTTGAACGAGCAGTACTTC. It codes for CASSSRGEGLNEQYF.

There are many counts of this clonotype. This chain joins TRBV7-9 and TRBJ2-1; 10 bases line up with TRBD2. The CDR3 totals 15 residues. CDR1 and CDR2 (germline): SEHNR, FQNEAQ (reference sequence). Trimming took 8 bases from V and 2 from J; bases not matched to a gene: 6. The chain's CDR3 is CASPKLAGTYNEQFF. CDR3 coding DNA: TGTGCCAGCCCGAAACTAGCGGGGACCTACAATGAGCAGTTCTTC.

This clonotype was observed at least ten times. The chain couples TRBV5-1 to TRBJ2-1; 8 bases agree with TRBD2. The J segment lost 15 bases and the V segment lost 4 bases, leaving 12 bases of the junction unmatched. CDR3 length equals 13 residues. Germline CDR1 reads SGHRS; CDR2 reads YFSETQ. The CDR3 DNA is TGCGCCAGCAGCCCCCACAGTGGCGGGGGGAGGTTCTTC. Translating it yields CASSPHSGGGRFF.

As regards this clonotype: This likely reflects a read error, since a far larger clone is one base away. V gene TRBV28 combines with J gene TRBJ2-1; D is unclear. Trimming cost V 3 bases and J 13 bases, with 16 bases left between them. Germline CDR1 MDHEN, CDR2 SYDVKM. This CDR3 contains 13 residues. CDR3 in DNA: TGTGCCAGCAGTTTTCGTCAGCAAGAGACCCAGTTCTTC. Translating gives CASSFRQQETQFF.

This clonotype was found many times. CDR3 in amino acids: CASSVAPTGSFYEQYF. The CDR3 DNA reads as TGTGCCAGCAGCGTAGCGCCGACAGGGAGTTTTTACGAGCAGTACTTC. The chain joins TRBV9 to TRBJ2-7; 7 bases map to TRBD1. CDR3 size: 16 residues. The J segment lost 4 bases and the V segment lost 0 bases, leaving 10 bases of the junction unmatched. Germline V lookup: CDR1 SGDLS, CDR2 YYNGEE. The variable domain in full, with the rest retrieved from reference TRBV9 and TRBJ2-7, is DSGVTQTPKHLITATGQRVTLRCSPRSGDLSVYWYQQSLDQGLQFLIQYYNGEERAKGNILERFSAQQFPDLHSELNLSSLELGDSALYFCASSVAPTGSFYEQYFGPGTRLTVT.

This clonotype was picked up a small number of times. The rearrangement uses TRBV5-1 and TRBJ1-1; possibly TRBD1 for D (5 bases). The CDR3 runs to 14 residues. Germline lookup yields CDR1 SGHRS and CDR2 YFSETQ. V shed 6 bases and J shed 1 base, with 13 bases lying between them. The CDR3 DNA reads TGCGCCAGCACCTTAGGGGCAAAGAACACTGAAGCTTTCTTT. Amino acid sequence: CASTLGAKNTEAFF.

This clonotype was seen at least ten times. The V and J genes are TRBV6-6 and TRBJ1-5; D is possibly TRBD1 (6 bases). The CDR3 spans 15 residues. In germline, CDR1 is MNHNY, CDR2 SVGAGI (reference sequence). Trimming removed 2 bases from V and 2 bases from J, with 10 bases in between. The CDR3 protein is CASSYTGMGNQPQHF. DNA for the CDR3: TGTGCCAGCAGTTACACAGGGATGGGCAATCAGCCCCAGCATTTT.

There are many counts of this clonotype. J is TRBJ2-5 and V is TRBV20-1; D ambiguous. CDR1 is DFQATT and CDR2 is SNEGSKA in the germline V gene (reference sequence). V was trimmed by 1 base and J by 5 bases, leaving 5 bases between them. The CDR3 spans 11 residues. The CDR3 region has the DNA TGCAGTGCTAGAGTGTCGGAGACCCAGTACTTC. This codes for CSARVSETQYF.

Many counts were recorded for this clonotype. This chain connects TRBV4-1 to TRBJ2-7; D perhaps matches TRBD1 (5 bases). The V and J ends lost 1 base and 5 bases respectively, with 18 bases between them. Germline V gene data show CDR1 as MGHRA and CDR2 as YSYEKL. CDR3 size: 16 residues. CDR3 protein: CASSQASGFGVDEQYF. The CDR3 DNA reads TGCGCCAGCAGCCAAGCATCAGGGTTTGGGGTCGACGAGCAGTACTTC.

This clonotype was seen many times. The gene calls are TRBV3-1 and TRBJ2-1; TRBD2 might be the D (7 bases). From germline, CDR1 is LGHDT and CDR2 YNNKEL (reference sequence). Trimming pared 0 bases from V and 9 bases from J, leaving 15 bases between. The length of the CDR3 is 15 residues. CDR3 nucleotide sequence: TGTGCCAGCAGCCAAGATCGTGTAGGGGGGGGTGAGCAGTTCTTC. Its translation: CASSQDRVGGGEQFF.

This clonotype was found many times. The DNA for the CDR3 is TGTGCCAGTAGTGTCGCCACAGGGGGCGGCACTGAAGCTTTCTTT. It codes for CASSVATGGGTEAFF. This rearrangement joins TRBV19 to TRBJ1-1; 9 nucleotides match TRBD1. The CDR3 sequence is 15 residues long. The germline V gene encodes CDR1 LNHDA and CDR2 SQIVND (reference sequence). With 5 bases clipped from V and 4 bases from J, the junction kept 8 bases outside the gene matches.

This clonotype came up many times. This chain uses TRBV20-1 with TRBJ2-1; 9 bases agree with TRBD2. V lost 3 bases and J lost 1; bases outside the gene matches: 7. Germline CDR1 and CDR2: DFQATT and SNEGSKA (reference sequence). The CDR3 is made up of 16 amino acids. The CDR3 DNA reads as TGCAGTGCTAGGAAAGCGGGGGGTAAATCCTACAATGAGCAGTTCTTC. Protein sequence: CSARKAGGKSYNEQFF.

The chain carries TRBV28 and TRBJ1-5; D is unresolved. The CDR3 is 18 residues long. Germline V CDR1 and CDR2: MDHEN, SYDVKM. The ends were cut back, 5 bases at V and 5 bases at J, with 25 bases in the middle. The CDR3: CASSPTDGLGSLDQPQHF. CDR3 coding DNA: TGTGCCAGCAGTCCTACTGACGGTTTAGGTTCCTTAGATCAGCCCCAGCATTTT.

This clonotype showed up many times. The rearrangement links TRBV7-9 to TRBJ1-1; D is possibly TRBD1 (5 bases). This CDR3 is built from 15 residues. Between the trimmed V and J ends, which lost 5 bases and 3 bases, there was a span of 16 bases. Germline V gene lookup returns CDR1 SEHNR and CDR2 FQNEAQ (reference sequence). The CDR3, as DNA: TGTGCCAGCAGCACTTCGGGCGGGGGGGACACTGAAGCTTTCTTT. It specifies CASSTSGGGDTEAFF. Based on the CDR3 plus reference TRBV7-9 and TRBJ1-1, the full variable domain is DTGVSQNPRHKITKRGQNVTFRCDPISEHNRLYWYRQTLGQGPEFLTYFQNEAQLEKSRLLSDRFSAERPKGSFSTLEIQRTEQGDSAMYLCASSTSGGGDTEAFFGQGTRLTVV.

This rearrangement joins TRBV7-3 to TRBJ1-1; the match to TRBD1 covers 7 bases. J was trimmed by 4 bases and V by 6 bases; bases with no gene match: 5. Germline CDR1 is SGHTA and CDR2 is FQGTGA. The CDR3 has 13 residues. The CDR3 bases are TGTGCCAGCAGTGCAAGACAGGGCACTGAAGCTTTCTTT. Translating gives CASSARQGTEAFF.

The sample holds many counts of this clonotype. The rearrangement joins TRBV28 to TRBJ2-4, with 9 bases identical to TRBD1. The trim removed 10 bases at V and 6 bases at J, leaving 7 bases unmatched. CDR3 size: 13 residues. Germline CDR1 reads MDHEN; CDR2 reads SYDVKM. CDR3 protein: CATRRTGANIQYF. As DNA, the CDR3 is TGTGCCACCCGACGGACAGGGGCAAACATTCAGTACTTC.

Regarding this clonotype: A single base is all that separates this from a far larger clone, so a read error is likely. The genes are TRBV6-2 or TRBV6-3 and TRBJ1-4, with 7 bases that match TRBD1. Germline V gene sequence: CDR1 MNHEY, CDR2 SVGEGT. This CDR3 is 19 amino acids long. CDR3 coding DNA: TGTGCCAGCAGTTCGTGGGGGGACAGAAATGCCCTTATTGGTGAAAGACTGTTTTTT. Translation: CASSSWGDRNALIGERLFF.

At least ten counts were recorded for this clonotype. The chain links TRBV9 to TRBJ1-1; no reliable D call. The ends were cut back, 3 bases at V and 6 bases at J, with 9 bases in the middle. From germline, CDR1 is SGDLS and CDR2 YYNGEE. The CDR3 consists of 12 residues. This CDR3 reads CASSAMTPEAFF. As DNA, the CDR3 is TGTGCCAGCAGCGCGATGACTCCTGAAGCTTTCTTT.

This clonotype has a count of ten or more. The CDR3 nucleotides read TGCGCCAGCAGCATGGAAGGACAGGGCTGGGAGACCCAGTACTTC. It codes for CASSMEGQGWETQYF. J is TRBJ2-5 and V is TRBV5-1; 8 bases align to TRBD1. The CDR3 spans 15 residues. The junction had 10 bases not matched to a gene; V was cut back by 4 bases and J by 5 bases. CDR1 is SGHRS and CDR2 is YFSETQ in the germline V gene.

This clonotype came up many times. The chain carries TRBV28 and TRBJ1-2, with a possible D match to TRBD1 (5 bases). V was trimmed by 1 base and J by 2 bases, leaving 5 bases between them. The CDR3 length is 13 residues. Germline loops: CDR1 MDHEN, CDR2 SYDVKM. CDR3 in amino acids: CASSLSGNYGYTF. In DNA, the CDR3 is TGTGCCAGCAGTTTATCAGGGAACTATGGCTACACCTTC.

CDR3 sequence: CSARSRLHNNEQFF. As DNA, the CDR3 is TGCAGTGCTAGATCTCGTCTCCATAACAATGAGCAGTTCTTC. V and J are TRBV20-1 and TRBJ2-1; D is uncertain. The CDR3 consists of 14 residues. V was clipped by 2 bases and J by 5 bases, with 13 bases between them. The germline CDR1 and CDR2 sequences are DFQATT and SNEGSKA (reference sequence).

This clonotype was detected many times. The CDR3 sequence: CASSLTGGKNGYTF. The CDR3, as DNA: TGTGCCAGCAGTCTTACAGGGGGCAAAAATGGCTACACCTTC. The chain joins TRBV6-6 to TRBJ1-2; TRBD1 matches 9 bases. Germline values: CDR1 MNHNY, CDR2 SVGAGI (reference sequence). This CDR3 is 14 amino acids long. J gave up 6 bases and V 5 bases, and 7 bases lay outside the gene matches.

This clonotype was recorded many times. The J gene is TRBJ2-3, the V gene TRBV7-9; possibly TRBD2 for D (7 bases). This CDR3 has 17 residues. Between the trimmed V and J ends, which lost 2 bases and 3 bases, there was a span of 18 bases. Germline CDR1 SEHNR, CDR2 FQNEAQ (reference sequence). The CDR3 sequence: CASSLIGRGGDTDTQYF. In DNA, the CDR3 is TGTGCCAGCAGCTTAATCGGTAGGGGGGGTGATACAGATACGCAGTATTTT.